This T cell receptor (beta chain) comes out of a study of T cell responses to AZD1222 COVID-19 vaccine. Study conclusions and caveats: Receipt of two AZD1222 doses was followed by a rise in Spike-specific TCR breadth and depth. Unmutated regions of variants are reportedly targeted by nearly half of spike-specific TCRs. Repertoire sampling happened only post peak T cell response.

Both about-4-week and about-12-week second-dose recipients were combined. TCRdb keeps only in-frame clones here, not all; method: immunoSEQ multiplex PCR. The repertoire includes 150,000 to 200,000 clones, approximately 93% of them detected once, and under 4% sits in the top ten. This clone was seen just once. Its target is not known. Between the trimmed V and J ends, which lost 5 bases and 5 bases, there was a span of 7 bases. This CDR3 comprises 11 residues. Per the germline V gene, CDR1 is WSHSY and CDR2 is SAAADI. The sequencing here drew on peripheral blood, taken 28 days after the second AZD1222 dose. The clonotype comes from an adult who received the AZD1222 COVID-19 vaccine. The J gene is TRBJ2-7, the V gene TRBV10-2; D is unclear. Written as DNA, the CDR3 is TGCGCCAGCAGTCAGGCCCACGAGCAGTACTTC. It codes for CASSQAHEQYF.